This entry describes one T cell receptor (beta chain). All enrollees were about 18 to 89 years old and from under 25 US areas. Participants were placed into cohorts based on the clinical history they reported. This specimen belongs to a study of blood T cell repertoires in COVID-19. Background on the study: Sources were T cells, B-cell-depleted T cells, or PBMCs; the material itself was cDNA or gDNA.

Original processing notes: By means of reference gene primer amplification, nucleated cell counts were estimated. Here immunoSEQ multiplex PCR was the method, and the copy in TCRdb shows in-frame clones only, minus some. The V and J calls and clone size are taken from that table; D and trimming were inferred from the DNA. The repertoire holds 490,000 or so clones, with more than 85% as singletons. Trimming took off 1 base at V and 7 bases at J, with 7 bases between the two ends. Germline V gives CDR1 SGHAT, CDR2 FQNNGV. The CDR3 runs to 13 residues. This sequence joins TRBV11-2 and TRBJ2-2, with D possibly being TRBD1 (5 bases). The clonotype was recovered from a woman aged 55 to 70 who had recovered from COVID-19. Sequenced: PBMCs or T cells enriched from blood (not recorded which). The DNA for the CDR3 is TGTGCCAGCAGCTTAGGGACACACGGGGAGCTGTTTTTT. This translates into CASSLGTHGELFF. Filled out from reference TRBV11-2 and TRBJ2-2, the complete variable domain reads EAGVAQSPRYKIIEKRQSVAFWCNPISGHATLYWYQQILGQGPKLLIQFQNNGVVDDSQLPKDRFSAERLKGVDSTLKIQPAKLEDSAVYLCASSLGTHGELFFGEGSRLTVL.